This T cell receptor beta chain appears in the sequencing data of a study of response to subunit inactivated influenza vaccine. TCRdb analysed the RT-PCR reads with MiXCR anew, one entry per CDR3 protein. The sample consists of a few hundred thousand distinct CDR3 sequences, over 9% of them appearing once. This clonotype appeared many times. Antigen unknown. General study findings and limits: New T cells are recruited in small numbers by each seasonal influenza vaccination, according to the authors' suggestion.

Germline V CDR1 and CDR2: SGHRS, YFSETQ. The V gene end was trimmed by 1 base and the J gene end by 5 bases; junction bases not matched to a gene: 3. This CDR3 spans 14 amino acids. The sample was non-naive T cells sorted from PBMCs, taken 14 to 15 days before vaccination. This receptor was obtained from a man aged 50-59 years who received an inactivated influenza vaccine. The genes are TRBV5-1 and TRBJ2-3; 8 bases are a match to TRBD1. In DNA, the CDR3 is TGCGCCAGCAGCTTGCAGGGGGCAGAAGATACGCAGTATTTT. Translated: CASSLQGAEDTQYF.